This note documents a single T cell receptor beta chain sequence. The target antigen is unknown. The entry originates in a study of Graves' ophthalmopathy and Graves' hyperthyroidism. Study summary: Peripheral blood was gathered at first diagnosis, ahead of any treatment whatsoever.

Study-wide points: Most clonotypes expanded in thyroid above 0.001 frequency were present in blood too. Built on 13 signatures, a model told ophthalmopathy apart from stable hyperthyroidism with roughly 88% sensitivity and 81.08% specificity.

Germline lookup yields CDR1 MGHDK and CDR2 SYGVNS. The CDR3 loop spans 16 amino acids. Unmatched junction bases numbered 9, after V lost 2 bases and J lost 5 bases. RNA transcripts served as template for amplifying TCR beta CDR3 sequences. Following a first-round RT-PCR that used HTBI primers, a second-round multiplex PCR was carried out. Each CDR3 protein gets one entry after TCRdb re-called the multiplex PCR reads with MiXCR. This sample yields approximately 700,000 distinct CDR3 sequences, of which more than 40% are seen a single time; over 2.5% belongs to the top ten. Sequenced sample: peripheral blood. The chain carries TRBV25-1 and TRBJ1-1; 9 bases map to TRBD1. This clonotype was obtained from an adult man with Graves' ophthalmopathy. CDR3 residues: CASSEPLTGGRTEAFF. The CDR3 nucleotides are TGTGCCAGCAGTGAACCCCTAACAGGGGGCCGGACTGAAGCTTTCTTT. Looking up the rest from reference TRBV25-1 and TRBJ1-1 gives the full variable domain: EADIYQTPRYLVIGTGKKITLECSQTMGHDKMYWYQQDPGMELHLIHYSYGVNSTEKGDLSSESTVSRIRTEHFPLTLESARPSHTSQYLCASSEPLTGGRTEAFFGQGTRLTVV.